Shown below are 5 T cell receptor beta chains from a single sample sequenced in a study of T cell repertoires in cytomegalovirus infection. No antigen is known for these receptors. TCRdb ran MiXCR on the reads and lists one entry per CDR3 protein. Among 450,000 to 650,000 distinct CDR3 sequences listed, under 45% were seen once. Specimen: cultured PBMCs, collected from culture after CMV antigen stimulation. The receptors were sampled from a human donor in good health (CMV status not recorded). Some clones in this sample may be carry-over from other donors' samples.

To note about this clonotype: Sequence at one end of the junction differs from germline and may be a read error. The chain employs TRBV5-1 and TRBJ1-2, with a weak D call TRBD1 (5 bases). Germline lookup yields CDR1 SGHRS and CDR2 YFSETQ. The CDR3 extends over 14 amino acids. The CDR3 loop reads CASSLIPGSLAGKF. For the CDR3, the DNA is TGCGCCAGCAGCTTAATACCAGGGTCCCTGGCCGGGAAGTTC.

This chain links TRBV12-3 or TRBV12-4 with TRBJ2-5; a weak D match, TRBD1 (6 bases). The V end was cut by 6 bases, the J end by 2 bases, with 10 bases between. The CDR3 contains 13 residues. Here the CDR3 reads CASSHDRQETQYF. The DNA for the CDR3 is TGTGCCAGCAGCCACGACAGGCAAGAGACCCAGTACTTC.

This chain uses TRBV29-1 with TRBJ1-1; D might be TRBD1 (6 bases). Between the trimmed V and J ends, which lost 6 bases and 2 bases, there was a span of 16 bases. CDR1 is SQVTM and CDR2 is ANQGSEA in the germline V gene. This CDR3 region has 14 residues. CDR3 in DNA: TGCAGCGTCGGCCGGGACACCCCCAACACTGAAGCTTTCTTT. This gives the protein CSVGRDTPNTEAFF.

This clonotype has a handful of counts. The J gene is TRBJ1-1, the V gene TRBV11-3; D ambiguous. CDR1 and CDR2 from the germline V gene are SGHNT and YENEEA. The CDR3 sequence is 13 residues long. The V and J ends lost 6 bases and 5 bases respectively, with 13 bases between them. This chain's CDR3 is CASSLNQGTEAFF. DNA for the CDR3: TGTGCCAGCAGTTTAAATCAAGGGACTGAAGCTTTCTTT.

The rearrangement uses TRBV20-1 and TRBJ2-1; maybe TRBD2 (5 bases). This CDR3 has 14 amino acids. CDR1 and CDR2 (germline): DFQATT, SNEGSKA (reference sequence). V was shortened by 1 base and J by 2 bases, with 9 bases between the two germline ends. The CDR3 coding sequence is TGCAGTGCTAGAGCGGGGTGGACCTACAATGAGCAGTTCTTC. Protein: CSARAGWTYNEQFF.